This TCR beta chain was obtained from a study of naive and memory T cell subsets. General study findings and limits: Between naive and memory subsets, TCR abundance power law exponents differed.

Germline CDR1 is SGHDT and CDR2 is YYEEEE. The CDR3 totals 12 residues. Trimming left V 0 bases short and J 7 bases short, with 7 bases between. An equimolar mix of two oligonucleotides served as the beta constant-region primer for TRBC1 and TRBC2. Nested alpha and beta constant-region primers with the SP2 primer drove four PCR rounds on ligated cDNA. TCRdb re-derived calls from the UMI-ligation and nested PCR reads in MiXCR, one entry per CDR3 protein. The data contain tens of thousands of distinct CDR3 sequences, about 10% of them singletons. This clonotype has more than one count but fewer than ten. The antigen is undetermined. CD4 T cells were positively selected, then CD8 T cells from the CD4-negative fraction.

This clonotype was sampled from a human donor in good health. The source material was naive CD8+ T cells from blood. The V gene is TRBV5-6, the J gene TRBJ1-1; no clear D. The DNA for the CDR3 is TGTGCCAGCAGCTTGGTGGGATATGAAGCTTTCTTT. It yields the protein CASSLVGYEAFF.